This T cell receptor (beta chain) was retrieved from a study of shared clonotypes between healthy human individuals. Deletions cut 1 base from V and 3 bases from J, with 5 bases between. CDR1 and CDR2 (germline): SGHDT, YYEEEE. There are 13 residues in the CDR3. TCRdb's table, derived via immunoSEQ multiplex PCR, lists solely in-frame clones and lacks some. Among roughly 2 million clones listed, 85% to 95% were seen once. The chain couples TRBV5-6 to TRBJ2-1; D unclear. Specimen: naive CD4+ T cells sorted from blood. Subset in this sample: CD45RA+ positively selected. The clonotype comes from a man aged 18-30 years in good health. The chain's CDR3 is CASSLLRYNEQFF. DNA for the CDR3: TGTGCCAGCAGCTTGCTCCGCTACAATGAGCAGTTCTTC.